The 21 T cell receptor beta chains presented below share a single source sample, sequenced in a study of T cells in women clearing cervical HPV infection (dated by TCRdb to the late 2010s). Receptor amplification or capture employed the immunoSEQ multiplex PCR assay. TCRdb retrieved this table from immuneACCESS and kept in-frame rearrangements only. Not all clones are present; in checked studies, unresolved V genes account for under half, and no reason is known for the remainder. The sample's table lists a count of tens of thousands of clones. Jointly, the top ten make up 35% to 45% of the sample. Sequencing was performed on blood buffy coat. These receptors were collected from a woman aged 18-70 years with a cervical HPV16 infection that either progressed to CIN3+ or cleared (not recorded which).

Note on this clone: The DNA ends 3 residues before the CDR3 does, and the rest of the CDR3 is filled in from the germline J gene. The chain links TRBV2 to TRBJ2-1, with 7 bases that match TRBD2. Germline values: CDR1 SNHLY, CDR2 FYNNEI. The CDR3 loop spans 15 amino acids. With 4 bases clipped from V and 0 bases from J, the junction kept 3 bases outside the gene matches. The CDR3 loop reads CASSGEGLSYNEQFF. CDR3 bases read: TGTGCCAGCAGTGGGGAGGGACTCTCCTACAATGAG.

As regards this clone: The read halts 3 residues ahead of the CDR3 end, with the missing end drawn from the germline J gene. The same CDR3 can be traced to other DNA sequences in this sample. The V gene is TRBV11-2, the J gene TRBJ2-5; D is possibly TRBD2 (6 bases). With 0 bases removed from V and 4 bases from J, the gap between germline ends came to 12 bases. CDR1 is SGHAT, CDR2 FQNNGV, per germline. This CDR3 contains 15 residues. The DNA read from the CDR3 is TGTGCCAGCAGCTTAGATATCGGGGAGGCAGAGACC. As protein: CASSLDIGEAET. The entire CDR3 reads CASSLDIGEAETQYF.

On this clone: The missing CDR3 end, 3 residues past where the read stops, is filled in from the germline J gene. V and J are TRBV6-1 and TRBJ1-4; TRBD1 agrees at 11 bases. There are 13 residues in the CDR3. J lost 8 bases, V lost 4 bases, and 0 bases had no gene match. The V gene's germline CDR1 is MNHNS and CDR2 SASEGT. The sequenced CDR3 bases are TGTGCCAGCAGTGGGGACAGGGGGGAAAAA. This codes for CASSGDRGEK. The full CDR3 reads CASSGDRGEKLFF.

This chain's CDR3 is CASSLAGNQPQYF. The sequenced part of the CDR3 DNA is TGTGCCAGCAGCTTGGCAGGGAATCAGCCG. The rearrangement uses TRBV5-6 and TRBJ2-3; TRBD1 might be the D (5 bases). The read comes to an end 3 residues before the CDR3 does, leaving the germline J gene to fill in the end. The CDR3 is made up of 13 amino acids. Germline-derived CDR1 and CDR2 are SGHDT and YYEEEE.

A note on this clone: The read gets to within 3 residues of the CDR3 end, and the germline J gene fills in the rest. The genes are TRBV2 and TRBJ2-1; 7 positions agree with TRBD2. Trimming at V came to 7 bases and at J to 9 bases, leaving 12 bases not matched to a gene. The germline gives CDR1 SNHLY, CDR2 FYNNEI. The CDR3 sequence is 14 residues long. CDR3 bases read: TGTGCCAGCAAGCCAGGCGGGAGTCTTGGTGAG. Encoded protein: CASKPGGSLGE. The whole CDR3 protein is CASKPGGSLGEQFF.

In the case of this clone: From the germline J gene comes the end of the CDR3, since the read stops 3 residues before it. The rearrangement links TRBV11-2 to TRBJ2-5; 9 bases match TRBD1. The CDR3 consists of 14 residues. The V gene's germline CDR1 is SGHAT and CDR2 FQNNGV. The V gene end was trimmed by 8 bases and the J gene end by 5 bases; junction bases not matched to a gene: 9. Incomplete CDR3 DNA: TGTGCCAGCCAATTCACAGGGGGCCACGAGACC. Translated, it gives CASQFTGGHET. The entire CDR3 is CASQFTGGHETQYF.

About this clone: The read comes to an end 3 residues before the CDR3 does, leaving the germline J gene to fill in the end. The chain combines TRBV5-1 with TRBJ2-7; 12 bases fit TRBD2. V gave up 1 base and J gave up 5 bases; unmatched junction bases: 10. The CDR3 is made up of 17 amino acids. Germline V gives CDR1 SGHRS, CDR2 YFSETQ. The sequenced CDR3 bases are TGCGCCAGCAGCTTGAGTGCTAGCGGGAGGGCCGGTGACGAG. This translates into CASSLSASGRAGDE. Given in full, the CDR3 is CASSLSASGRAGDEQYF.

On this clone: The junction departs from germline at one end; a sequencing error may be responsible. Read coverage stops 3 residues before the CDR3 terminus; the germline J gene supplies the remainder. J is TRBJ2-2 and V is TRBV19; 8 bases match TRBD1. The CDR3 sequence is 14 residues long. The V gene's germline CDR1 is LNHDA and CDR2 SQIVND (reference sequence). The CDR3 DNA, read in part, is TGTGCTAGTACTGACAGGGGGAACACCGGGGAG. Translated: CASTDRGNTGE. From start to end, the CDR3 is CASTDRGNTGELFF.

Remarks on this clone: The CDR3 extends 3 residues past the end of the read, so its final part is completed from the germline J gene. This chain uses TRBV19 with TRBJ1-1; D perhaps matches TRBD1 (6 bases). This CDR3 is 13 amino acids long. The germline CDR1 and CDR2 sequences are LNHDA and SQIVND (reference sequence). V lost 4 bases to trimming and J lost 5 bases, with 11 bases between them. CDR3 region: CASSKGGGTEAFF. CDR3 DNA, as far as it was read: TGTGCCAGTAGTAAGGGGGGGGGAACTGAA.

About this clone: Read data end 3 residues before the CDR3 end; the end is taken from the germline J gene. This chain links TRBV29-1 with TRBJ2-3; 9 bases line up with TRBD2. The J segment lost 1 base and the V segment lost 1 base, leaving 3 bases of the junction unmatched. Germline V lookup: CDR1 SQVTM, CDR2 ANQGSEA. The CDR3 consists of 15 residues. The sequenced part of the CDR3 DNA is TGCAGCGTTGAAGGAGCTAGCGGGGGCACAGATACG. As protein: CSVEGASGGTDT. The whole CDR3 protein reads CSVEGASGGTDTQYF.

In regard to this clone: The read halts 3 residues ahead of the CDR3 end, with the missing end drawn from the germline J gene. The J gene is TRBJ2-5, the V gene TRBV2; tentatively, D is TRBD2 (6 bases). The germline CDR1 and CDR2 sequences are SNHLY and FYNNEI. This CDR3 contains 13 residues. The germline V and J ends were trimmed by 0 bases and 7 bases, with 9 bases remaining between them. CDR3 sequence reads: CASSEASGLTQYF. CDR3 DNA (partial): TGTGCCAGCAGTGAAGCTAGCGGTTTGACC. The complete variable domain, with remaining parts taken from reference TRBV2 and TRBJ2-5, reads EPEVTQTPSHQVTQMGQEVILRCVPISNHLYFYWYRQILGQKVEFLVSFYNNEISEKSEIFDDQFSVERPDGSNFTLKIRSTKLEDSAMYFCASSEASGLTQYFGPGTRLLVL.

On this clone itself: The DNA ends 3 residues before the CDR3 does, and the rest of the CDR3 is filled in from the germline J gene. This sequence joins TRBV7-2 and TRBJ2-7; D is uncertain. Germline V CDR1 and CDR2: SGHTA, FQGNSA. The CDR3 runs 15 residues. Trimming left V 0 bases short and J 1 base short, with 10 bases between. The CDR3 loop is CASSLALQPSYEQYF. CDR3 DNA (partial): TGTGCCAGCAGCTTAGCCTTACAACCTTCCTACGAG. Full variable domain (remainder filled in from reference TRBV7-2 and TRBJ2-7): GAGVSQSPSNKVTEKGKDVELRCDPISGHTALYWYRQSLGQGLEFLIYFQGNSAPDKSGLPSDRFSAERTGGSVSTLTIQRTQQEDSAVYLCASSLALQPSYEQYFGPGTRLTVT.

Remarks on this clone: The missing CDR3 end, 3 residues past where the read stops, is filled in from the germline J gene. The chain employs TRBV5-1 and TRBJ2-2; weak D call: TRBD1 (5 bases). Germline V lookup: CDR1 SGHRS, CDR2 YFSETQ. The CDR3 totals 15 residues. The CDR3 bases that were read are TGCGCCAGCAGCGTTGGCCCAGGGAAGAGTGAAAAG. Amino acid sequence: CASSVGPGKSEK. The entire CDR3 reads CASSVGPGKSEKLFF.

For this clone: Sequencing ends 3 residues short of the CDR3 end; the germline J gene provides the rest. V gene TRBV7-9 combines with J gene TRBJ1-3; D gene uncertain. The CDR3 extends over 15 amino acids. Germline V gene data show CDR1 as SEHNR and CDR2 as FQNEAQ (reference sequence). Trimming left V 4 bases short and J 0 bases short, with 10 bases between. CDR3 DNA, as far as it was read: TGTGCCAGCAGCTCCCCAGGAATCTCTGGAAACACC. Translation gives CASSSPGISGNT. Given in full, the CDR3 is CASSSPGISGNTIYF.

The CDR3 bases that were read are TGCAGTGCTGGGACTAGCGGGGGGCCCAATGAG. Residues: CSAGTSGGPNE. The complete CDR3 reads CSAGTSGGPNEQFF. V is TRBV20-1 and J is TRBJ2-1; 15 nucleotides agree with TRBD2. The CDR3 extends 3 residues past the end of the read, so its final part is completed from the germline J gene. Germline loops: CDR1 DFQATT, CDR2 SNEGSKA (reference sequence). The J segment lost 6 bases and the V segment lost 5 bases, leaving 2 bases of the junction unmatched. There are 14 residues in the CDR3.

Notes on this clone: Sequencing ends 3 residues short of the CDR3 end; the germline J gene provides the rest. The chain joins TRBV7-2 to TRBJ2-7; maybe TRBD2 (5 bases). CDR3 length: 13 residues. The germline gives CDR1 SGHTA, CDR2 FQGNSA. V was trimmed by 5 bases and J by 6 bases, leaving 14 bases between them. CDR3: CASSVLVLSEQYF. CDR3 DNA, as far as it was read: TGTGCCAGCAGCGTACTAGTGTTGTCCGAG.

For this clone: The read ends 3 residues before the CDR3 terminus; that terminus is restored from the germline J gene. The chain carries TRBV11-3 and TRBJ2-1, with TRBD2 matching over 11 bases. Germline V gives CDR1 SGHNT, CDR2 YENEEA. The CDR3 sequence is 15 residues long. V was pared by 7 bases and J by 7 bases, with 9 bases of the junction left unmatched. The CDR3 DNA, read in part, is TGTGCCAGCACCACCCCGGGACTAGCGGTTAATGAG. Translation: CASTTPGLAVNE. The entire CDR3 reads CASTTPGLAVNEQFF.

Concerning this clone itself: The read gets to within 3 residues of the CDR3 end, and the germline J gene fills in the rest. The chain uses TRBV16 and TRBJ2-6; D remains ambiguous. The V end was cut by 1 base, the J end by 0 bases, with 4 bases between. The CDR3 contains 15 residues. Germline V gene data show CDR1 as KGHSY and CDR2 as FQNENV. CDR3 protein: CASSQLDSGANVLTF. The part of the CDR3 DNA that was read is TGTGCCAGCAGCCAATTAGACTCTGGGGCCAACGTC.

For this clone: The CDR3 is cut off 3 residues early in the read; its end comes from the germline J gene. The rearrangement uses TRBV7-8 and TRBJ1-5; D ambiguous. CDR1 is SGHVS and CDR2 is FQNEAQ in the germline V gene. CDR3 length: 13 amino acids. V gave up 1 base and J gave up 6 bases, with 7 bases separating them. CDR3 protein: CASSLGYGQPQHF. The CDR3 DNA, read in part, is TGTGCCAGCAGCTTAGGGTACGGTCAGCCC.

Concerning this clone: Read sequence stops 3 residues before the CDR3 end, and the germline J gene provides the missing end. J is TRBJ1-6 and V is TRBV5-4; D gene uncertain. Germline-derived CDR1 and CDR2 are SGHNT and YYREEE (reference sequence). Deletions cut 2 bases from V and 10 bases from J, with 10 bases between. The CDR3 totals 13 residues. The CDR3 spells CASSLDFLSPLHF. CDR3 DNA (partial): TGTGCCAGCAGCTTAGACTTCTTGTCACCC.

In the case of this clone: The read ends 3 residues before the CDR3 terminus; that terminus is restored from the germline J gene. The rearrangement joins TRBV7-9 to TRBJ2-5; TRBD1 matches at 8 bases. The CDR3 runs to 15 residues. Germline CDR1 reads SEHNR; CDR2 reads FQNEAQ (reference sequence). V shed 0 bases and J 5 bases; nucleotides not matched to a gene: 5. The CDR3 is CASSLADREGETQYF. CDR3 bases read: TGTGCCAGCAGCTTAGCGGACAGGGAAGGGGAGACC.